The clone carrying this T cell receptor (beta chain) has ten or more counts. This specimen belongs to a study of regulatory T cells in long-lasting Graves disease. Germline loops: CDR1 MDHEN, CDR2 SYDVKM. The CDR3 has 15 amino acids. With V trimmed by 5 bases and J by 5 bases, 9 bases remained unmatched. Specified time point: persistent/refractory GD, antithyroid drugs over 5 years with positive TRAb. Isolated PBMC RNA provided the starting material for the TCR library. Investigators prepared the TCR beta libraries by applying iRepertoire HTBI primers and Arm-PCR of CDR3 regions. TCRdb fed the multiplex PCR reads into MiXCR, producing one record per CDR3 protein. The table includes roughly 500,000 distinct CDR3 sequences, roughly 20% detected once.

The TCR sequence derives from a female donor with Graves disease. The source was peripheral blood mononuclear cells (PBMCs), collected when the disease was refractory, from a patient treated with antithyroid drugs. The chain uses TRBV28 and TRBJ2-7; TRBD2 matches 10 bases. CDR3 DNA sequence: TGTGCCAGCAGTCCCTTAGCGGGAGGAGGTAACGAGCAGTACTTC. This codes for CASSPLAGGGNEQYF.